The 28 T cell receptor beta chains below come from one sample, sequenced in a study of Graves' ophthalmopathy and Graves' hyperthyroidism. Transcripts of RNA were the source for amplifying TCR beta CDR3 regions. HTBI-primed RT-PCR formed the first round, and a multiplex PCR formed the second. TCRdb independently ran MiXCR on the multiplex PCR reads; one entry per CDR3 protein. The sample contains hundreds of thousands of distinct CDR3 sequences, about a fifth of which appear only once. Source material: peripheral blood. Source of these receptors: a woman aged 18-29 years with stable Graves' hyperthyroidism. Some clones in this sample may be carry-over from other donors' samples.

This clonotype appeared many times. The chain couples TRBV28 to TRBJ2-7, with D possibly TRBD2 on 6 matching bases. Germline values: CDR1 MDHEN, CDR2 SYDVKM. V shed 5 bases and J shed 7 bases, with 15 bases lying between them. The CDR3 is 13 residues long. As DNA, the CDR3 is TGTGCCAGCAGTCTCTTTGGAGGGAGAGAGCAGTACTTC. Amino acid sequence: CASSLFGGREQYF.

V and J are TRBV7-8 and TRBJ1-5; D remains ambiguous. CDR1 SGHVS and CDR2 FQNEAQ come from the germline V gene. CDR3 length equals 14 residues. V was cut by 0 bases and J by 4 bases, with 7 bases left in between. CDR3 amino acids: CASSLAAQNQPQHF. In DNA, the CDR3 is TGTGCCAGCAGCTTAGCGGCACAAAATCAGCCCCAGCATTTT.

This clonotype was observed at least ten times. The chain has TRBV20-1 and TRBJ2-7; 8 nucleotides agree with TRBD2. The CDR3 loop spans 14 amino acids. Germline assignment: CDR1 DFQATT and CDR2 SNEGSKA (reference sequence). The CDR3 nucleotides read TGCAGCATACTCACTAGCGGCCCCTCCTACGAGCAGTACTTC. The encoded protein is CSILTSGPSYEQYF.

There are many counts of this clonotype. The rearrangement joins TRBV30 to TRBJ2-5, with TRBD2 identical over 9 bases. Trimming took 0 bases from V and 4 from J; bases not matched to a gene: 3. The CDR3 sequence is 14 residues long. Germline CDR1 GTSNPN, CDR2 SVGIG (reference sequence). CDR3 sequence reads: CAWSVGSGRETQYF. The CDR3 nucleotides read TGTGCCTGGAGTGTAGGTAGCGGGAGAGAGACCCAGTACTTC. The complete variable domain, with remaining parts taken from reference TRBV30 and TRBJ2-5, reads SQTIHQWPATLVQPVGSPLSLECTVEGTSNPNLYWYRQAAGRGLQLLFYSVGIGQISSEVPQNLSASRPQDRQFILSSKKLLLSDSGFYLCAWSVGSGRETQYFGPGTRLLVL.

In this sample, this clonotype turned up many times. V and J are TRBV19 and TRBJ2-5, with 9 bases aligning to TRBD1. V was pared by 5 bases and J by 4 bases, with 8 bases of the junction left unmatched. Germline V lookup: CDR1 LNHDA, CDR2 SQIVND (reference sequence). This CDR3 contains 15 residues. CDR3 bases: TGTGCCAGTAGTTCGAGCCGACAGGGGGGAGAGACCCAGTACTTC. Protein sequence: CASSSSRQGGETQYF.

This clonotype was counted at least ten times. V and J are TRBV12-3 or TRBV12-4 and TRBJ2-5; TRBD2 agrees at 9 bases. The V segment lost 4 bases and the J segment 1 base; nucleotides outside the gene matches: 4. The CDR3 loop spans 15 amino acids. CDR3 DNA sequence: TGTGCCAGCAGTTCGTCGGGACTAGCCCAAGAGACCCAGTACTTC. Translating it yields CASSSSGLAQETQYF.

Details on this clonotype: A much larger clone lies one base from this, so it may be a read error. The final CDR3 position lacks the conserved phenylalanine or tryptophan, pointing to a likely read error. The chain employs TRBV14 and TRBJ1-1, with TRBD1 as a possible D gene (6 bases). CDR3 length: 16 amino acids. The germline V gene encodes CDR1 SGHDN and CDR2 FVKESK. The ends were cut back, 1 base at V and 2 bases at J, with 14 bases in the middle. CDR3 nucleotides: TGTGCCAGCAGCCAAGGGGGCTCGGGACACAACACTGAAGCTTTCGTT. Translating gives CASSQGGSGHNTEAFV.

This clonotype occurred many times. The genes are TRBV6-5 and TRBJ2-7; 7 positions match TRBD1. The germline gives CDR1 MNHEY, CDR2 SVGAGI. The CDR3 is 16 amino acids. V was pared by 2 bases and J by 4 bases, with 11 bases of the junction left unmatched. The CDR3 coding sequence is TGTGCCAGCAGTTACGTGACCGGGACAGCTCCATACGAGCAGTACTTC. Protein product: CASSYVTGTAPYEQYF.

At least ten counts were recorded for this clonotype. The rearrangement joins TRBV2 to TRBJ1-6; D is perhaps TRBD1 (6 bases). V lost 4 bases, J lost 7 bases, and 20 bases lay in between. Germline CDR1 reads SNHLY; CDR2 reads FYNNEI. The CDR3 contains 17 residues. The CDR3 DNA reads TGTGCCAGCAGTGCCCCACAGCAGGGGAGGGCGAATTCACCCCTCCACTTT. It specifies CASSAPQQGRANSPLHF.

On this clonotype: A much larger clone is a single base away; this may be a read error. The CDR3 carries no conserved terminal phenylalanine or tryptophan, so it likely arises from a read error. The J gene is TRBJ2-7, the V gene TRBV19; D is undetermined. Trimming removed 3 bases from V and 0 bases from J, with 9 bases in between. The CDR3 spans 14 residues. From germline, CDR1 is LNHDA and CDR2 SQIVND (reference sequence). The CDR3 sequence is CASSMSGSSYEQYY. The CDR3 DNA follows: TGTGCCAGTAGTATGTCAGGCAGCTCCTACGAGCAGTACTAC.

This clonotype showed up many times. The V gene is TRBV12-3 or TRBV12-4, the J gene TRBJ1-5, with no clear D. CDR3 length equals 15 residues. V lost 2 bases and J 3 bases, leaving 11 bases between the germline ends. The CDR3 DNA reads TGTGCCAGCAGTTTACGGCCAGGTTACAATCAGCCCCAGCATTTT. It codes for CASSLRPGYNQPQHF.

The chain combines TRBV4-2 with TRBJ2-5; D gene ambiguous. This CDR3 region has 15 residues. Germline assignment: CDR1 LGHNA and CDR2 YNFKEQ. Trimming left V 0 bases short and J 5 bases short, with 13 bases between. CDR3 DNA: TGTGCCAGCAGCCAAGATCGGTTAGTCTGGGAGACCCAGTACTTC. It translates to CASSQDRLVWETQYF.

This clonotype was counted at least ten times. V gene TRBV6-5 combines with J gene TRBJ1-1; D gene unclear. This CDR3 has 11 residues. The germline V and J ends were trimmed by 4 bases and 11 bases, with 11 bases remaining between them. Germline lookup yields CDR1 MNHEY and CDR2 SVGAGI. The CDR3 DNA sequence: TGTGCCAGCAGTTTTCGGAGGGATGCTTTCTTT. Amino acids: CASSFRRDAFF.

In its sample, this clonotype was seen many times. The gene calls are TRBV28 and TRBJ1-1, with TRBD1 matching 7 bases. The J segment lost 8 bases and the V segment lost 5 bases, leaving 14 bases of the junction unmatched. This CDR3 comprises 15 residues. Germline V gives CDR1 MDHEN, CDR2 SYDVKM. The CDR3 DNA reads TGTGCCAGCAGTCTGACAGTCCCGGGACAGAGAGAAGCTTTCTTT. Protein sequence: CASSLTVPGQREAFF.

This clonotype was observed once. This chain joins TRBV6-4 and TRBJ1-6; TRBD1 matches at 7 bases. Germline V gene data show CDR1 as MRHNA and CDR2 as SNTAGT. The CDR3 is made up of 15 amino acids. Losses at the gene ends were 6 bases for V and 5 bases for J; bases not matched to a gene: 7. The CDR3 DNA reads TGTGCCAGCAGGGAAGGGACAGAAAATAATTCACCCCTCCACTTT. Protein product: CASREGTENNSPLHF.

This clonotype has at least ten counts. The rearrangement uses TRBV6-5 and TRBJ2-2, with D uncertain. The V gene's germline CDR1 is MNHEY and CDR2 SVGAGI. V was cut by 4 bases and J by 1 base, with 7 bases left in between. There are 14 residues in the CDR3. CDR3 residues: CASSFSLNTGELFF. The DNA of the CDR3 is TGTGCCAGCAGTTTCTCACTGAACACCGGGGAGCTGTTTTTT.

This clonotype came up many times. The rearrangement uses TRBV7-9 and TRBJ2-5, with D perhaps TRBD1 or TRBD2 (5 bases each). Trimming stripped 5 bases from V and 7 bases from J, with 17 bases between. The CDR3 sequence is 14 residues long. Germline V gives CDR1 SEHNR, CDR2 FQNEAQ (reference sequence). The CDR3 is CASSATLSGPTQYF. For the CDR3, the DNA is TGTGCCAGCAGCGCAACGCTCTCGGGACCGACCCAGTACTTC.

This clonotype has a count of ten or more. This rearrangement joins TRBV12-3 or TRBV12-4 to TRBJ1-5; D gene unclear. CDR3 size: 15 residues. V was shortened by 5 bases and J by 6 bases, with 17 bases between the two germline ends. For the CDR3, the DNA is TGTGCCAGCAGTGAGGAATTCGCGTCGGGTCAGCCCCAGCATTTT. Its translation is CASSEEFASGQPQHF.

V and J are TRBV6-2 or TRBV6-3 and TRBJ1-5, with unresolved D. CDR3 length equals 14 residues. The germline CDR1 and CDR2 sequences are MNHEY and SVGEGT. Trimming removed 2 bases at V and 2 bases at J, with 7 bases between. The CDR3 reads CASSYGSRNQPQHF. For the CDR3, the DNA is TGTGCCAGCAGTTACGGTAGTCGCAATCAGCCCCAGCATTTT.

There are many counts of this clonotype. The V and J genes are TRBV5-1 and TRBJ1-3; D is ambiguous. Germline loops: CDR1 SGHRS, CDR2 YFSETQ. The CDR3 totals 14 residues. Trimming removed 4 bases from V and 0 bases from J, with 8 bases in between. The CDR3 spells CASSQDLSGNTIYF. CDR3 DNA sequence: TGCGCCAGCAGCCAGGACCTCTCTGGAAACACCATATATTTT.

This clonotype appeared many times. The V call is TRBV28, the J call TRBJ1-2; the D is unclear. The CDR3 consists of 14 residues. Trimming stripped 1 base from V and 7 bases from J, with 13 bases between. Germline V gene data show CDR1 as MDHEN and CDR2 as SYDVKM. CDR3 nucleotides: TGTGCCAGCAGTTTATATAGGGTGGGCTTTGGCTACACCTTC. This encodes CASSLYRVGFGYTF.

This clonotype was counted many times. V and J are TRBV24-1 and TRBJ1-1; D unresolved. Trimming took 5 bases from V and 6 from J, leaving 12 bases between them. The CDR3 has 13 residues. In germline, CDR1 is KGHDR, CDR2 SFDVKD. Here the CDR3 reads CATSAPPHAEAFF. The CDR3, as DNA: TGTGCCACCAGTGCCCCTCCCCACGCTGAAGCTTTCTTT.

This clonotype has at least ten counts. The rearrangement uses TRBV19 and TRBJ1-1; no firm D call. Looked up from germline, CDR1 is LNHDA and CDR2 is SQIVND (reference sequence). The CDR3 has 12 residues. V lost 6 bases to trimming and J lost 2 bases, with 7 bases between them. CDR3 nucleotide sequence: TGTGCCAGTAGAGCAGGAAACACTGAAGCTTTCTTT. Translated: CASRAGNTEAFF.

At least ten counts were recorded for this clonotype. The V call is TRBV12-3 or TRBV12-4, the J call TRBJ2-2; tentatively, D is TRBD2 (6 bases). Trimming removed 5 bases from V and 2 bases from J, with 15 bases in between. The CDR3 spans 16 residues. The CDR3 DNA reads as TGTGCCAGCAGTGGGCCCCCTAGCGCCAACACCGGGGAGCTGTTTTTT. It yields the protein CASSGPPSANTGELFF.

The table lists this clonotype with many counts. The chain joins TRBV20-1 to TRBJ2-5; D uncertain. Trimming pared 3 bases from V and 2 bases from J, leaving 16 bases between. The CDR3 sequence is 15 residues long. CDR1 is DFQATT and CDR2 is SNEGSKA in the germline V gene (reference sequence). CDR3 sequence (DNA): TGCAGTGCTAGTTACGCCGAGCACCCACAAGAGACCCAGTACTTC. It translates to CSASYAEHPQETQYF.

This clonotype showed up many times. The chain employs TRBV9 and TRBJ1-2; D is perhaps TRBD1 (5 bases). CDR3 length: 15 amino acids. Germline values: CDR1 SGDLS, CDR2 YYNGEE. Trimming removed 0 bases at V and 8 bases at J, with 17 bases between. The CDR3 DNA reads TGTGCCAGCAGCGTAGGAGATCTTGGGGGTGCAGGCTACACCTTC. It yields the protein CASSVGDLGGAGYTF.

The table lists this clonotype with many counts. The CDR3, as DNA: TGCGCCAGCAGCCCGACAGGTCTAACCTACGAGCAGTACTTC. Translated: CASSPTGLTYEQYF. This chain links TRBV5-1 with TRBJ2-7, with a weak D call TRBD1 (6 bases). The CDR3 is 14 residues long. The germline CDR1 and CDR2 sequences are SGHRS and YFSETQ. Trimming shortened V by 4 bases and J by 2 bases, and 13 bases separated the two germline ends.

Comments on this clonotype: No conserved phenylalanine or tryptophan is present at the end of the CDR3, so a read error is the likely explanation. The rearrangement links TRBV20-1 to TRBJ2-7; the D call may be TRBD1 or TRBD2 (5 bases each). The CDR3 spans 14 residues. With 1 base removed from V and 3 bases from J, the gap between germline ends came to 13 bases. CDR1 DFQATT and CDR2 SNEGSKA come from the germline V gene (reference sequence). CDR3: CSARVGDGFYEQYY. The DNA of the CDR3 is TGCAGTGCTAGAGTGGGGGACGGGTTCTACGAGCAGTACTAC.